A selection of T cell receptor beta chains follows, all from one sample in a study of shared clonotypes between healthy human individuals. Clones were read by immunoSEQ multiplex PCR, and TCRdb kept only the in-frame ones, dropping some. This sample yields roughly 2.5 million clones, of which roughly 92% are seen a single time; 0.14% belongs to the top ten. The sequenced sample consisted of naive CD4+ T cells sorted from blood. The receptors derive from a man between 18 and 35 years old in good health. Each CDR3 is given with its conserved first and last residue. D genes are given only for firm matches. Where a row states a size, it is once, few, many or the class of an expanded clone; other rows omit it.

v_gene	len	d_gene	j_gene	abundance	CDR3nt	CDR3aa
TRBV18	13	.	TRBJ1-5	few	TGTGCCAGCTCACCAGGGGTCAATCAGCCCCAGCATTTT	CASSPGVNQPQHF
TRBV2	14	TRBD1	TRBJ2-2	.	TGTGCCAGCACCCCCACAGGGGCGGCCGGGGAGCTGTTTTTT	CASTPTGAAGELFF
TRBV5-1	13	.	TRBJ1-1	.	TGCGCCAGCAGCTTCTCGGGAAACACTGAAGCTTTCTTT	CASSFSGNTEAFF
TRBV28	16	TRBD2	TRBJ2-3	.	TGTGCCAGCAGTCATGGACTAGCGGGAGTAGCAGATACGCAGTATTTT	CASSHGLAGVADTQYF
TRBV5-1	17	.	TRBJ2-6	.	TGCGCCAGCAGCTTGGCGGTAGGCCTCTCTGGGGCCAACGTCCTGACTTTC	CASSLAVGLSGANVLTF
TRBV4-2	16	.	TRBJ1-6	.	TGTGCCAGCAGCCAAGGTTCCAGGGAGGATAATTCACCCCTCCACTTT	CASSQGSREDNSPLHF
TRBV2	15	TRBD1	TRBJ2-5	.	TGTGCCAGCAAATTCGACAGGGGAGGAGTGGAGACCCAGTACTTC	CASKFDRGGVETQYF
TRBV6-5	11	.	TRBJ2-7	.	TGTGCCACCGGGGTCCAGGGGCGGCAGTACTTC	CATGVQGRQYF
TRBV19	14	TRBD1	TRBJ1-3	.	TGTGCCAGTAGTACGACAGGGGTCGGAAACACCATATATTTT	CASSTTGVGNTIYF
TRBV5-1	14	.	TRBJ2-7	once	TGCGCCAGCTCAATCACGGCGGGGCCCTACGAGCAGTACTTC	CASSITAGPYEQYF
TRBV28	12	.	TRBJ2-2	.	TGTGCCAGCAGTGGGGACACCGGGGAGCTGTTTTTT	CASSGDTGELFF
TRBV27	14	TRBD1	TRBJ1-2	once	TGTGCCAGCAGCCGGGACAGTTTCGCCTATGGCTACACCTTC	CASSRDSFAYGYTF
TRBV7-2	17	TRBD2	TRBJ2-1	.	TGTGCCACAGCAAGAGGGCCTAGCGGGGTCCTAGGGAATGAGCAGTTCTTC	CATARGPSGVLGNEQFF
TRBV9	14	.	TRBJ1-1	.	TGTGCCAGCAGCGTAGATTGGTTAAACACTGAAGCTTTCTTT	CASSVDWLNTEAFF
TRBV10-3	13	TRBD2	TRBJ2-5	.	TGTGCCATCAATAGCGGGAGCGGAGAGACCCAGTACTTC	CAINSGSGETQYF
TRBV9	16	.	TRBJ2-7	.	TGTGCCAGCAGCGTAGAGGCAACAGGAGTAACCTACGAGCAGTACTTC	CASSVEATGVTYEQYF
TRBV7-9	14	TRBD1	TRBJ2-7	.	TGTGCCAGCAGCTCAGACAGGGGAAGAGGGGAGCAGTACTTC	CASSSDRGRGEQYF
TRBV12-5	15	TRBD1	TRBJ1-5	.	TGTGCTAGTGGTTTGTCTACAGGGGGATTTCAGCCCCAGCATTTT	CASGLSTGGFQPQHF
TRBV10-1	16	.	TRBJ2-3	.	TGCGCCAGCAGTGAGAGCGGGTCGACTAGCACAGATACGCAGTATTTT	CASSESGSTSTDTQYF
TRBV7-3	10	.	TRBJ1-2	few	TGTGCCTGTCGAGGGGCAGGCTCCACCTTC	CACRGAGSTF
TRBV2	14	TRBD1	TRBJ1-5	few	TGTGCCAGTGGCGGACAGGGAGGCAATCAGCCCCAGCATTTT	CASGGQGGNQPQHF
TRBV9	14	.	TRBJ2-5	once	TGTGCCAGCAGCTCCGGTCCAAGCCTAGAGACCCAGTACTTC	CASSSGPSLETQYF
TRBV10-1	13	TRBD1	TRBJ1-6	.	TGCGCCAGCAGTGGGGGACAGGGATCACCCCTCCACTTT	CASSGGQGSPLHF
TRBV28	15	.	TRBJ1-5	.	TGTGCCAGCAGTTCCTCCGGGGGCGCGGGTCAGCCCCAGCATTTT	CASSSSGGAGQPQHF
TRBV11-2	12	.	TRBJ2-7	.	TGTGCCACATCAGGGGACTCCTACGAGCAGTACTTC	CATSGDSYEQYF
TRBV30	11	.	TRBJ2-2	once	TGTGCCTGGAGTGGTCCCGGGGAGCTGTTTTTT	CAWSGPGELFF
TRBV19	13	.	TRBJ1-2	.	TGTGCCAGTAGTCATAAACGAGCAGGGGGCTACACCTTC	CASSHKRAGGYTF
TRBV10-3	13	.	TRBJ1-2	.	TGTGCCATCAGTGATTGGGAGGCCTATGGCTACACCTTC	CAISDWEAYGYTF
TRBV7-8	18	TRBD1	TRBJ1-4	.	TGTGCCAGCAGCTTAGGGCAGACAGGGGGTACTCTCCTTGAAAAACTGTTTTTT	CASSLGQTGGTLLEKLFF
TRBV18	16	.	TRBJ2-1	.	TGTGCCAGCTCACCACAACGGAAGAGCTCCTACAATGAGCAGTTCTTC	CASSPQRKSSYNEQFF
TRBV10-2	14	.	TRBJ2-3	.	TGCGCCAGCAGTGCATGGGGGGCGGGAGATACGCAGTATTTT	CASSAWGAGDTQYF
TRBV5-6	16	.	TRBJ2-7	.	TGTGCCAGCAGCTGGAGGGAATCCCTCTCGCCGGGCGTGCAGTACTTC	CASSWRESLSPGVQYF
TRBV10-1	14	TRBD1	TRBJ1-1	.	TGCGCCAGCAGTGTGGACAGGTGGAACACTGAAGCTTTCTTT	CASSVDRWNTEAFF
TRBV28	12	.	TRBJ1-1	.	TGTGCCAGCAGTCAAATGAACACTGAAGCTTTCTTT	CASSQMNTEAFF
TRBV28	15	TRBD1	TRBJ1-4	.	TGTGCCAGCAGTACAACCGGGACAGGGGACGAAAAACTGTTTTTT	CASSTTGTGDEKLFF
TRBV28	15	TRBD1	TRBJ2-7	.	TGTGCCAGCAGTCCACCGGGACAGGGGACCTACGAGCAGTACTTC	CASSPPGQGTYEQYF
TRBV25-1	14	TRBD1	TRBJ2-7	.	TGTGCCAGCTTTACGGGACAGGGGTTCCACGAGCAGTACTTC	CASFTGQGFHEQYF
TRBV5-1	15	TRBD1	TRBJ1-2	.	TGCGCCAGCAGCTTGGATCCAGGGGGCGACTATGGCTACACCTTC	CASSLDPGGDYGYTF
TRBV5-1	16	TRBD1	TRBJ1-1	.	TGCGCCAGCAGCTCCGCCGGCGACAGGGTAAACACTGAAGCTTTCTTT	CASSSAGDRVNTEAFF
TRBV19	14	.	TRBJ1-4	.	TGTGCCAGTAGTCAAGGCAGCATAAATGAAAAACTGTTTTTT	CASSQGSINEKLFF
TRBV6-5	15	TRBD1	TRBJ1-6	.	TGTGCCAGCAGCCTCGTACAGGGGGCATGGTCACCCCTCCACTTT	CASSLVQGAWSPLHF
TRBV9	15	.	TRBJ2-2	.	TGTGCCAGCAGCCTGGGACACTCGAACACCGGGGAGCTGTTTTTT	CASSLGHSNTGELFF
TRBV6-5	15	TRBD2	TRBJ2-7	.	TGTGCCAGCAGTTTCGGACTAGCGGGAGTGTACGAGCAGTACTTC	CASSFGLAGVYEQYF
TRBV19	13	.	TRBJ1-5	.	TGTGCCAGTAGTCTCCACCAGTCTCAGCCCCAGCATTTT	CASSLHQSQPQHF
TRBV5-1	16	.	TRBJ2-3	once	TGCGCCAGCAGCTTGGAAGGGGCAGGGTCGACAGATACGCAGTATTTT	CASSLEGAGSTDTQYF
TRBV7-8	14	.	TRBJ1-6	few	TGTGCCAGCAGCTTAGAACAGCTTAATTCACCCCTCCACTTT	CASSLEQLNSPLHF
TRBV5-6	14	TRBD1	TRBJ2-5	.	TGTGCCAGCAGCTCTCTAACAGGGGGGCAGACCCAGTACTTC	CASSSLTGGQTQYF
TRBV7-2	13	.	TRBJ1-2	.	TGTGCCAGCAGCACCTTCCGGGATAGTGGCTACACCTTC	CASSTFRDSGYTF
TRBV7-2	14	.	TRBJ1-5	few	TGTGCCAGCAGCTTTCAGGGTGGTGGTCAGCCCCAGCATTTT	CASSFQGGGQPQHF
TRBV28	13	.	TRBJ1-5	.	TGTGCCAGCAGTCGGGACATAAATCAGCCCCAGCATTTT	CASSRDINQPQHF
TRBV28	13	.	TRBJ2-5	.	TGTGCCAGCGCCGACTCTACTTCAGAGACCCAGTACTTC	CASADSTSETQYF
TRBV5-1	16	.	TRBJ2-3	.	TGCGCCAGCAGTAGGGGAGGTTTCGCTAGCACAGATACGCAGTATTTT	CASSRGGFASTDTQYF
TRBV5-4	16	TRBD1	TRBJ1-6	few	TGTGCCAGCAGCAATGCTGGTGGACAGGCTGAATCACCCCTCCACTTT	CASSNAGGQAESPLHF
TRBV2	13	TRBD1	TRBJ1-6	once	TGTGCCAGCGGAGACAGGGGGGAATCACCCCTCCACTTT	CASGDRGESPLHF
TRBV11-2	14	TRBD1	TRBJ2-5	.	TGTGCCAGCAGCTTATGGACAGGGGCCGAGACCCAGTACTTC	CASSLWTGAETQYF
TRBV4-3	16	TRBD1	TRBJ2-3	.	TGCGCCAGCAGCCAAGGGGGAAGGGGGCACACAGATACGCAGTATTTT	CASSQGGRGHTDTQYF
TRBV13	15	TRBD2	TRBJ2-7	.	TGTGCCAGCAGCCCCCCCGGGGGGACCTTCTACGAGCAGTACTTC	CASSPPGGTFYEQYF
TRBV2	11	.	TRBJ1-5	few	TGTGCCAGCGGCGGCAATCAGCCCCAGCATTTT	CASGGNQPQHF
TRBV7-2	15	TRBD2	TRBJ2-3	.	TGTGCCAGCAGCGACGGACTAGCGGTAACAGATACGCAGTATTTT	CASSDGLAVTDTQYF
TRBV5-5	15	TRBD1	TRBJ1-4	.	TGTGCCAGCAGCCGGGGACAGAAAGCTAATGAAAAACTGTTTTTT	CASSRGQKANEKLFF